The 21 T cell receptor beta chains below come from one sample, sequenced in a study of cytomegalovirus exposure and HLA in healthy donors. This PCR relied on a set of 60 Vbeta primers and 13 Jbeta primers. TCRdb's table, derived via immunoSEQ multiplex PCR, lists solely in-frame clones and lacks some. The data hold about 170,000 clones, with around 80% observed a single time. Sequencing was performed on PBMCs. Every receptor here comes from a woman between 50 and 59 years old in good health and CMV-seropositive.

The chain combines TRBV7-2 with TRBJ1-2, with a tentative D call TRBD1 (5 bases). The length of the CDR3 is 15 residues. Trimming took off 5 bases at V and 4 bases at J, with 17 bases between the two ends. Germline V gene data show CDR1 as SGHTA and CDR2 as FQGNSA. CDR3 DNA: TGTGCCAGCAGCCAGGGTGGACCGGGGGGCTATGGCTACACCTTC. Encoded protein: CASSQGGPGGYGYTF. Full variable domain (missing parts from reference TRBV7-2 and TRBJ1-2): GAGVSQSPSNKVTEKGKDVELRCDPISGHTALYWYRQSLGQGLEFLIYFQGNSAPDKSGLPSDRFSAERTGGSVSTLTIQRTQQEDSAVYLCASSQGGPGGYGYTFGSGTRLTVV.

V usage is TRBV30 and J usage is TRBJ1-1; D not certain. CDR1 is GTSNPN and CDR2 is SVGIG in the germline V gene (reference sequence). The CDR3 has 14 residues. CDR3: CALAPRDLNTEAFF. In DNA form, the CDR3 reads TGTGCGCTAGCCCCCAGAGATCTGAACACTGAAGCTTTCTTT.

The CDR3 region has the DNA TGTGCCAGCAGCTTGAACAGAGGAGGATGGGATGGCTACACCTTC. This translates into CASSLNRGGWDGYTF. This chain connects TRBV7-3 to TRBJ1-2, with D hard to call. Trimming took 3 bases from V and 6 from J, leaving 17 bases between them. Germline V CDR1 and CDR2: SGHTA, FQGTGA. This CDR3 has 15 amino acids.

This chain connects TRBV21-1 to TRBJ2-3; TRBD1, the table's D call, was not compared with the DNA. TRBV21-1 is deemed a pseudogene. This CDR3 has 15 amino acids. CDR3 coding DNA: TGTGCCAGCAGCAAAGGGACAGGCCGCACAGATACGCAGTATTTT. Amino acids: CASSKGTGRTDTQYF.

The chain carries TRBV4-3 and TRBJ1-5; 7 bases are shared with TRBD1. The germline gives CDR1 LGHNA, CDR2 YSLEER. Losses at the gene ends were 3 bases for V and 7 bases for J; bases not matched to a gene: 15. The CDR3 consists of 17 residues. CDR3 loop: CASSQGRQGPSVQPQHF. The CDR3 nucleotides are TGCGCCAGCAGCCAGGGTCGACAGGGCCCTTCGGTCCAGCCCCAGCATTTT.

The CDR3, as DNA: TGTGCCAGCAGCAGGGGGACTACCCAGCGGGCAGATACGCAGTATTTT. Its translation: CASSRGTTQRADTQYF. The chain couples TRBV9 to TRBJ2-3, with a tentative D call TRBD2 (7 bases). The germline V gene encodes CDR1 SGDLS and CDR2 YYNGEE. This CDR3 has 16 residues. The V and J ends lost 4 bases and 4 bases respectively, with 19 bases between them.

The CDR3 nucleotides are TGTGCCAGCAGCTTGATGGGGACAGGGAACTTGTATGAGCAGTTCTTC. It is translated as CASSLMGTGNLYEQFF. This chain uses TRBV5-5 with TRBJ2-1, with 9 bases that match TRBD1. This CDR3 has 16 amino acids. The junction had 10 bases not matched to a gene; V was cut back by 1 base and J by 8 bases. CDR1 is SGHKS, CDR2 YYEKEE, per germline (reference sequence).

This chain uses TRBV18 with TRBJ2-4; 8 bases map to TRBD2. With V trimmed by 2 bases and J by 2 bases, 5 bases remained unmatched. The germline V gene has CDR1 KGHSH and CDR2 LQKENI. The CDR3 contains 16 residues. The CDR3 sequence: CASSPTGGRSKNIQYF. The CDR3, as DNA: TGTGCCAGCTCACCAACGGGGGGGAGGTCCAAAAACATTCAGTACTTC.

This sequence joins TRBV6-6 and TRBJ2-5, with D unresolved. The CDR3 covers 14 residues. Deletions cut 0 bases from V and 4 bases from J, with 9 bases between. Germline V gene lookup returns CDR1 MNHNY and CDR2 SVGAGI (reference sequence). The CDR3 DNA is TGTGCCAGCAGTTACTCGAAATCGGGAGAGACCCAGTACTTC. This codes for CASSYSKSGETQYF.

The chain carries TRBV2 and TRBJ2-5; maybe TRBD2 (6 bases). V dropped 6 bases and J dropped 1 base, with 9 bases sitting between them. Germline V CDR1 and CDR2: SNHLY, FYNNEI. The CDR3 loop spans 13 amino acids. For the CDR3, the DNA is TGTGCCAGCAGCGGACTAATCCAAGAGACCCAGTACTTC. This gives the protein CASSGLIQETQYF.

This clone appeared once. The chain employs TRBV7-2 and TRBJ1-2; 9 nucleotides line up with TRBD1. CDR1 is SGHTA and CDR2 is FQGNSA in the germline V gene. The CDR3 totals 14 residues. V gave up 7 bases and J gave up 4 bases; unmatched junction bases: 7. CDR3 protein: CASKETGGSYGYTF. The CDR3, as DNA: TGTGCCAGCAAGGAGACAGGGGGGTCCTATGGCTACACCTTC.

The table lists this clone with a few counts. V is TRBV11-1 and J is TRBJ1-3, with a possible D match to TRBD1 (5 bases). The CDR3 extends over 14 amino acids. Deletions cut 5 bases from V and 8 bases from J, with 16 bases between. Germline V gives CDR1 SGHAT, CDR2 FQDESV (reference sequence). CDR3: CASSPTRAEDTIYF. The DNA for the CDR3 is TGTGCCAGCAGCCCCACCAGGGCAGAAGACACCATATATTTT.

The rearrangement links TRBV28 to TRBJ2-7; 8 nucleotides line up with TRBD2. Trimming cost V 1 base and J 1 base; bases outside gene matches: 6. Germline CDR1 reads MDHEN; CDR2 reads SYDVKM. The CDR3 covers 16 residues. CDR3 DNA sequence: TGTGCCAGCAGTTTATACTCTGGACTAGCTTCCTACGAGCAGTACTTC. It specifies CASSLYSGLASYEQYF. Supplemented by reference TRBV28 and TRBJ2-7, the full variable domain reads DVKVTQSSRYLVKRTGEKVFLECVQDMDHENMFWYRQDPGLGLRLIYFSYDVKMKEKGDIPEGYSVSREKKERFSLILESASTNQTSMYLCASSLYSGLASYEQYFGPGTRLTVT.

The J gene is TRBJ1-1, the V gene TRBV9, with D hard to call. The V gene lost 7 bases and the J gene lost 1 base, with 14 bases spanning the gap. Germline V lookup: CDR1 SGDLS, CDR2 YYNGEE. This CDR3 comprises 14 residues. DNA for the CDR3: TGTGCCAGCGCTGTCGCGGGAACGAACACTGAAGCTTTCTTT. Its translation: CASAVAGTNTEAFF.

The CDR3 loop reads CASSIAGFGTEAFF. The CDR3 DNA sequence: TGTGCCAGTAGTATAGCGGGGTTTGGCACTGAAGCTTTCTTT. This sequence joins TRBV19 and TRBJ1-1, with D unclear. Germline lookup yields CDR1 LNHDA and CDR2 SQIVND (reference sequence). With 1 base removed from V and 4 bases from J, the gap between germline ends came to 10 bases. The CDR3 loop spans 14 amino acids.

This sequence joins TRBV6-4 and TRBJ1-1, with D possibly matching TRBD1 (6 bases). Trimming cost V 5 bases and J 10 bases, with 23 bases left between them. This CDR3 spans 15 amino acids. CDR1 is MRHNA, CDR2 SNTAGT, per germline. CDR3 nucleotides: TGTGCCAGCAGTCCATCGACAGGCCCGGGGGGGGGAGCTTTCTTT. It specifies CASSPSTGPGGGAFF.

This clone was found once. The rearrangement links TRBV7-2 to TRBJ1-5; a weak D match, TRBD1 (5 bases). V lost 4 bases to trimming and J lost 5 bases, with 9 bases between them. Germline V lookup: CDR1 SGHTA, CDR2 FQGNSA. This CDR3 is built from 13 residues. CDR3 nucleotide sequence: TGTGCCAGCAGCTCCAGGGTCCATCAGCCCCAGCATTTT. Protein: CASSSRVHQPQHF. Together with reference TRBV7-2 and TRBJ1-5, the CDR3 gives the full variable domain: GAGVSQSPSNKVTEKGKDVELRCDPISGHTALYWYRQSLGQGLEFLIYFQGNSAPDKSGLPSDRFSAERTGGSVSTLTIQRTQQEDSAVYLCASSSRVHQPQHFGDGTRLSIL.

This rearrangement joins TRBV18 to TRBJ2-3; D is possibly TRBD2 (6 bases). The CDR3 is 15 residues long. V lost 2 bases and J 5 bases, leaving 14 bases between the germline ends. Per the germline V gene, CDR1 is KGHSH and CDR2 is LQKENI. The CDR3 DNA is TGTGCCAGCTCACCAAGTTTGGGTAGCGGAGATACGCAGTATTTT. Its protein is CASSPSLGSGDTQYF.

The chain is built from TRBV7-9 and TRBJ2-1; 16 bases agree with TRBD2. With V trimmed by 5 bases and J by 6 bases, 13 bases remained unmatched. Germline CDR1 SEHNR, CDR2 FQNEAQ (reference sequence). This CDR3 region has 19 residues. The CDR3 loop reads CASSPGTSGGAGGFNEQFF. The CDR3 DNA reads as TGTGCCAGCAGCCCGGGGACTAGCGGGGGGGCCGGAGGGTTCAATGAGCAGTTCTTC.

V is TRBV7-2 and J is TRBJ1-2, with 7 bases that match TRBD1. Per germline, CDR1 SGHTA and CDR2 FQGNSA. The CDR3 covers 18 residues. With V trimmed by 4 bases and J by 3 bases, 17 bases remained unmatched. CDR3 DNA: TGTGCCAGCAGCTGGGCAACAGGGGCGACCTACGCACACTATGGCTACACCTTC. Residues: CASSWATGATYAHYGYTF.

The chain joins TRBV5-4 to TRBJ2-3; 9 bases map to TRBD2. The junction had 4 bases not matched to a gene; V was cut back by 2 bases and J by 0 bases. Germline values: CDR1 SGHNT, CDR2 YYREEE (reference sequence). CDR3 length: 16 amino acids. The CDR3 region has the DNA TGTGCCAGCAGCTTACTGCGGGGGGGCAGCACAGATACGCAGTATTTT. Amino acids: CASSLLRGGSTDTQYF.